This T cell receptor (beta chain) was identified in a study of shared clonotypes between healthy human individuals (dated by TCRdb to 2020 to 2022). Broadly, across the study: Two women and a few men aged 18 to 49 years were included in the cohort. Per donor, three plates each were used for CD4 naive and CD4 memory, two for CD8 naive, and one for CD8 memory. To estimate repertoire size and how much clonotypes are shared between individuals, the study performed deep sequencing of blood TCR repertoires from roughly five healthy adults. Libraries were prepared and TCR repertoires were sequenced by different laboratories using diverse techniques, in order to increase sequencing depth and limit assay-specific biases. Per donor, leukapheresis produced somewhere between about 0.94 and 9.5 billion PBMCs. Beyond this particular receptor, the publication reports: Based on pairwise subsampling, the degree of clonotype sharing among donors was expected to be affected by sequencing depth. Only blood was sampled, and tissue TCR repertoires likely differ from those in blood. Sharing across a few donors was observed for 4.5% to 6.5% of naive CD4, under 4% of naive CD8, over 2% of memory CD4, and approximately 0.41% of memory CD8 clonotypes. Rarefaction of sorted-subset datasets indicated incomplete sequencing despite the large sequencing depth. Estimated clonotype richness was generally larger for naive than for memory subsets. The genetic and exposure-history diversity represented was limited by the small number of donors. Compared with non-shared clonotypes, clonotypes shared by all four sorted-subset donors had higher generation probabilities.

The CDR1 and CDR2 encoded by the germline V gene (reference sequence) are LNHNV and YYDKDF. The junction shows trimming of 2 bases on V and 5 bases on J, and the gene matches do not reach 4 bases of it. Measured from the cysteine to the phenylalanine, the CDR3 is 16 residues long. CDR3 DNA is the only sequence kept; it has 48 bases, read in frame from the first base. For the CD8 naive samples, CD45RO-negative cells were positively selected for CCR7, yielding a CD45RA+CCR7+ population from which TemRA cells were excluded. Donors were healthy HIV-negative adults with no recently reported acute infections or vaccinations. Every donor was a Caucasian adult residing in Nashville, Tennessee, USA. After blood collection by leukapheresis, PBMCs were isolated using Ficoll-Histopaque density gradient centrifugation and then cryopreserved in the vapor phase of liquid nitrogen. Analytical flow cytometry was used to check the purity and quantity of every magnetically sorted T cell population. Genomic DNA was isolated from every sorted fraction and measured by UV absorbance on a Nanodrop 2000c.

TCR CDR3 regions were amplified from genomic DNA by multiplex PCR using the deep immunoSEQ assay. Extracted genomic DNA from each cell subset was distributed evenly across all wells of several immunoSEQ 96-well plates, and each plate was treated as a replicate. Each replicate PCR for sorted subsets received about 220 ng genomic DNA, equal to 28,000 or so T cell genomes. Purified libraries were quantified with a Qubit 3.0 fluorometer, sized on a Bioanalyzer 2100, and re-quantified with the KAPA Library Quantification kit. Each immunoSEQ 96-well plate was sequenced on its own single-read 150-cycle Illumina NextSeq 550 flow cell. Per the authors' processing: Because the immunoSEQ output held only junctional sequences and lacked quality scores, the filtering could not match the filtering applied to full-length reads. To assign V/J genes and CDR3, sequences were annotated using PyIR, a Python wrapper for IgBLAST v1.9, with IMGT germline references. Reads were filtered out if the reads had weak V/J assignments (E-value above 1e-6), no CDR3, stop codons, out-of-frame junctions, or ambiguous translated residues. V3J clonotypes were defined as sequences sharing an identical inferred V gene, J gene, and CDR3 amino acid sequence. Percentage overlap between repertoires was computed as shared unique clonotypes divided by the size of the smaller repertoire. RTK rarefaction, the Chao1 estimator, and Recon v2.1 estimates of unobserved clonotypes were used to assess repertoire richness. Generation probabilities for all TCRbeta clonotypes obtained by the gDNA method from a handful of donors were computed using OLGA. The source is immuneACCESS, and TCRdb retained only in-frame sequences with V and J called. Part of the clones is not carried over; for the studies checked, unresolved V genes explain less than half of this, and the remainder is unexplained. Clonal size and the V and J genes are those of that table, whereas D and trimming came from the DNA. In this sample the table shows hundreds of thousands of clones, around 93% of which occur a single time. Around 24% of the sample rests with the top ten.

On this clone itself: There is no known antigen for this receptor. No base quality information exists; no much larger clone differs at one position.

The sample consisted of naive CD8+ T cells sorted from blood. The cell subset or site label for this specimen denotes: CD45RA+CCR7+. This receptor was taken from a man aged 25 to 45 in good health. The rearranged chain carries TRBV15 and TRBJ2-2; 11 central nucleotides agree with TRBD2. The CDR3 region: CATSRQGLADTGELFF. The sequenced DNA: TGTGCCACCAGCAGACAGGGACTAGCGGATACCGGGGAGCTGTTTTTT.